These T cell receptor beta chains were read from a single sample in a study of identical twins. TCRdb itself ran the 5' RACE reads through MiXCR, one entry per CDR3 protein. The profile shows under 500,000 distinct CDR3 sequences, 13% to 15% of them singletons. This sample was also put to use in a study of yellow fever vaccine responses in identical twins.

The source material was CD4+ T cells sorted from blood. These receptors were collected from a young woman in good health. Both conserved end residues are part of each CDR3. The order of the fields is J gene, clone size, V gene, D gene, CDR3 length, CDR3 protein, CDR3 DNA. The D gene is left open where the match is weak. Clone size is given for some rows only: seen once, a few or many times, or a class if the clone is expanded.

TRBJ2-1 | NA | TRBV5-4 | TRBD2 | 15 | CASSSGRVVVNEQFF | TGTGCCAGCAGTAGCGGGAGGGTTGTCGTTAATGAGCAGTTCTTC
TRBJ2-1 | NA | TRBV19 | NA | 15 | CASSIGGMLNNEQFF | TGTGCCAGTAGTATAGGTGGAATGCTCAACAATGAGCAGTTCTTC
TRBJ2-3 | few | TRBV5-1 | NA | 16 | CASSAAAQMSTDTQYF | TGCGCCAGCAGCGCGGCAGCTCAGATGAGTACAGATACGCAGTATTTT
TRBJ2-5 | NA | TRBV7-9 | TRBD2 | 15 | CASSPGLATRETQYF | TGTGCCAGCAGCCCCGGACTAGCGACAAGGGAGACCCAGTACTTC
TRBJ2-2 | few | TRBV25-1 | NA | 21 | CASSESFASGRRSIAGGELFF | TGTGCCAGCAGTGAATCTTTCGCGTCAGGGAGGCGGTCGATCGCTGGCGGGGAGCTGTTTTTT
TRBJ2-5 | few | TRBV24-1 | NA | 18 | CATSDSPPRSGDRETQYF | TGTGCCACCAGTGATTCCCCCCCCCGTTCGGGGGACAGAGAGACCCAGTACTTC
TRBJ2-1 | few | TRBV6-2/TRBV6-3 | TRBD2 | 15 | CASRASGRVHNEQFF | TGTGCCAGCAGGGCTAGCGGGAGGGTCCACAATGAGCAGTTCTTC
TRBJ2-5 | NA | TRBV29-1 | NA | 11 | CSVLQGETQYF | TGCAGCGTTTTACAGGGTGAGACCCAGTACTTC
TRBJ2-5 | many | TRBV10-3 | NA | 12 | CAISAEGETQYF | TGTGCCATCAGTGCCGAGGGGGAGACCCAGTACTTC
TRBJ1-4 | NA | TRBV29-1 | NA | 13 | CSVGEGGDEKLFF | TGCAGCGTTGGGGAGGGAGGTGATGAAAAACTGTTTTTT
TRBJ2-5 | few | TRBV15 | TRBD1 | 14 | CATTETGGQETQYF | TGTGCCACCACTGAGACAGGGGGCCAAGAGACCCAGTACTTC
TRBJ2-3 | few | TRBV5-6 | NA | 14 | CASSPQGRPDTQYF | TGTGCCAGCAGCCCCCAGGGACGACCAGATACGCAGTATTTT
TRBJ2-5 | NA | TRBV29-1 | TRBD1 | 13 | CSADRGQGETQYF | TGCAGCGCGGACAGGGGGCAGGGGGAGACCCAGTACTTC
TRBJ1-2 | many | TRBV5-1 | TRBD1 | 17 | CASSPGQGADYGYGYTF | TGCGCCAGCAGCCCCGGACAGGGGGCAGACTACGGTTATGGCTACACCTTC
TRBJ2-7 | NA | TRBV7-2 | TRBD2 | 14 | CASSQPGLGYEQYF | TGTGCCAGCAGTCAACCGGGACTAGGCTACGAGCAGTACTTC
TRBJ2-3 | few | TRBV7-2 | TRBD1 | 14 | CASSTQRGPDTQYF | TGTGCCAGCAGCACCCAGAGGGGGCCAGATACGCAGTATTTT
TRBJ2-1 | few | TRBV24-1 | NA | 15 | CATSDSGLGGNEQFF | TGTGCCACCAGTGATTCAGGCCTTGGAGGGAATGAGCAGTTCTTC
TRBJ2-7 | many | TRBV4-2 | NA | 13 | CASSPGDSPEQYF | TGTGCCAGCAGCCCAGGAGACAGTCCCGAGCAGTACTTC
TRBJ2-5 | NA | TRBV25-1 | TRBD1 | 15 | CASSAIGTGEETQYF | TGTGCCAGCAGTGCAATAGGGACAGGGGAAGAGACCCAGTACTTC
TRBJ2-2 | many | TRBV4-1 | TRBD1 | 15 | CASSLDRGRTGELFF | TGCGCCAGCAGCCTGGACAGGGGAAGAACCGGGGAGCTGTTTTTT
TRBJ2-2 | NA | TRBV27 | TRBD2 | 15 | CASTSSGIHTGELFF | TGTGCCAGCACTTCGAGCGGGATCCACACCGGGGAGCTGTTTTTT
TRBJ1-2 | many | TRBV6-1 | NA | 13 | CASSGRSNYGYTF | TGTGCCAGCAGTGGCAGATCTAACTATGGCTACACCTTC
TRBJ2-3 | NA | TRBV24-1 | NA | 16 | CATSDWTGISTDTQYF | TGTGCCACCAGTGATTGGACCGGGATATCAACAGATACGCAGTATTTT
TRBJ2-7 | NA | TRBV7-9 | TRBD1 | 15 | CASSLGAGQGYEQYF | TGTGCCAGCAGCTTAGGCGCGGGACAGGGCTACGAGCAGTACTTC
TRBJ2-5 | NA | TRBV15 | NA | 15 | CATSRDRADQETQYF | TGTGCCACCAGCAGAGATCGGGCAGACCAAGAGACCCAGTACTTC
TRBJ2-3 | NA | TRBV16 | NA | 14 | CASSQNMNTDTQYF | TGTGCCAGCAGCCAGAATATGAACACAGATACGCAGTATTTT
TRBJ1-3 | many | TRBV9 | NA | 17 | CASRAPGTDSSGNTIYF | TGTGCCAGCAGAGCCCCCGGGACGGATTCCTCTGGAAACACCATATATTTT
TRBJ2-7 | few | TRBV20-1 | NA | 12 | CSAKGGSYEQYF | TGCAGTGCTAAGGGCGGCTCCTACGAGCAGTACTTC
TRBJ2-1 | many | TRBV29-1 | TRBD2 | 14 | CSAYGTSTYNEQFF | TGCAGCGCCTACGGGACTAGCACCTACAATGAGCAGTTCTTC
TRBJ2-7 | NA | TRBV6-2/TRBV6-3 | TRBD2 | 14 | CASRWTSGLYEQYF | TGTGCCAGCAGATGGACTAGCGGACTCTACGAGCAGTACTTC
TRBJ2-5 | NA | TRBV21-1 | NA | 18 | CASSDSGTSGLSQETQYF | TGTGCCAGCAGCGACTCGGGGACTAGCGGGCTGAGCCAAGAGACCCAGTACTTC
TRBJ1-6 | few | TRBV27 | NA | 14 | CASSFIPDNSPLHF | TGTGCCAGCAGTTTTATACCGGATAATTCACCCCTCCACTTT